This note documents a single T cell receptor (beta chain) sequence. In the source study's methods: Reference gene primer amplification gave nucleated cell count estimates. Here immunoSEQ multiplex PCR was the method, and the copy in TCRdb shows in-frame clones only, minus some. The V and J calls and clone size are taken from that table; D and trimming were inferred from the DNA. The sample holds some 52,000 clones, approximately 90% seen once. This entry is derived from a study of blood T cell repertoires in COVID-19. Across the study: Acute-phase and convalescent COVID-19 samples originated in the United States, Italy and Spain.

The CDR3 is 15 residues long. V was trimmed by 2 bases and J by 4 bases, leaving 14 bases between them. CDR1 MDHEN and CDR2 SYDVKM come from the germline V gene. The source is a human donor in a cohort sampled during active COVID-19. What was sequenced was peripheral blood. This rearrangement joins TRBV28 to TRBJ1-2, with D possibly being TRBD1 (6 bases). The CDR3 reads CASSLQKQGSYGYTF. The DNA of the CDR3 is TGTGCCAGCAGTTTACAGAAACAGGGAAGCTATGGCTACACCTTC.